A selection of T cell receptor beta chains follows, all from one sample in a study of shared clonotypes between healthy human individuals. Profiled with immunoSEQ multiplex PCR; TCRdb holds only in-frame clones, not every one. The data hold some 2 million clones, with less than 95% observed a single time. Sample: naive CD8+ T cells sorted from blood. Receptor source: a man between 18 and 35 years old in good health. Both conserved end residues are part of each CDR3. The D gene is left open where the match is weak. Only some rows state a clone size, as once, few, many or a class for expanded clones.

v_call: TRBV2; j_call: TRBJ2-1; clone_size: .; d_call: TRBD1; cdr3_nt: TGTGCCAGCAGTCCCGGGACAGGGTGGGAGTTTGATGAGCAGTTCTTC; cdr3_aa: CASSPGTGWEFDEQFF
v_call: TRBV7-9; j_call: TRBJ2-1; clone_size: .; d_call: .; cdr3_nt: TGTGCCAGCAGCTCGTTAATCGAGCAGTTCTTC; cdr3_aa: CASSSLIEQFF
v_call: TRBV6-5; j_call: TRBJ2-5; clone_size: .; d_call: .; cdr3_nt: TGTGCCAGCAGTTACCTAGGGGGAGGGGGAGAGACCCAGTACTTC; cdr3_aa: CASSYLGGGGETQYF
v_call: TRBV6-6; j_call: TRBJ2-7; clone_size: .; d_call: .; cdr3_nt: TGTGCCAGCAGTTCAGACAGGTCCTACGAGCAGTACTTC; cdr3_aa: CASSSDRSYEQYF
v_call: TRBV7-8; j_call: TRBJ2-1; clone_size: .; d_call: .; cdr3_nt: TGTGCCAGCAGCTCCATCGCCAATGAGCAGTTCTTC; cdr3_aa: CASSSIANEQFF
v_call: TRBV29-1; j_call: TRBJ1-2; clone_size: .; d_call: TRBD1; cdr3_nt: TGCAGCGAGCACCGACAGGGGGTACGCTACACCTTC; cdr3_aa: CSEHRQGVRYTF
v_call: TRBV27; j_call: TRBJ2-7; clone_size: .; d_call: TRBD1; cdr3_nt: TGTGCCAGCAGTACCCGGGACAGGGGGAGGGAGCAGTACTTC; cdr3_aa: CASSTRDRGREQYF
v_call: TRBV5-4; j_call: TRBJ2-3; clone_size: .; d_call: TRBD2; cdr3_nt: TGTGCCAGCAGCTTCTTCGGGGGGGCCGATACGCAGTATTTT; cdr3_aa: CASSFFGGADTQYF
v_call: TRBV30; j_call: TRBJ1-6; clone_size: .; d_call: .; cdr3_nt: TGTGCCTGGAGTGACGTGGGGCTTTGGGGATCACCCCTCCACTTT; cdr3_aa: CAWSDVGLWGSPLHF
v_call: TRBV28; j_call: TRBJ2-7; clone_size: .; d_call: TRBD2; cdr3_nt: TGTGCCAGCACCTGGGGCGGGGGTTTCCTCGAGCAGTACTTC; cdr3_aa: CASTWGGGFLEQYF
v_call: TRBV5-1; j_call: TRBJ1-1; clone_size: .; d_call: .; cdr3_nt: TGCGCCAGCAGCGCCGGGACGGATTTTGAAGCTTTCTTT; cdr3_aa: CASSAGTDFEAFF
v_call: TRBV12-5; j_call: TRBJ2-3; clone_size: .; d_call: TRBD2; cdr3_nt: TGTGCTAGTGGTTTGGCGGGACTAGCAACTGATACGCAGTATTTT; cdr3_aa: CASGLAGLATDTQYF
v_call: TRBV30; j_call: TRBJ2-4; clone_size: .; d_call: .; cdr3_nt: TGTGCCTGGAGCCAGGCAGGGCCGAGAGACATTCAGTACTTC; cdr3_aa: CAWSQAGPRDIQYF
v_call: TRBV7-2; j_call: TRBJ2-7; clone_size: .; d_call: TRBD2; cdr3_nt: TGTGCCAGCAGCGTTACTAGCGGCTGGCTCTCCTACGAGCAGTACTTC; cdr3_aa: CASSVTSGWLSYEQYF
v_call: TRBV5-4; j_call: TRBJ2-1; clone_size: .; d_call: TRBD2; cdr3_nt: TGTGCCAGCAGCTTTAGCGGGGGGGCTGATGAGCAGTTCTTC; cdr3_aa: CASSFSGGADEQFF
v_call: TRBV9; j_call: TRBJ1-2; clone_size: .; d_call: .; cdr3_nt: TGTGCCAGCAGCGTAGATGAAGGAGATCGGGAGAACTATGGCTACACCTTC; cdr3_aa: CASSVDEGDRENYGYTF
v_call: TRBV4-1; j_call: TRBJ2-7; clone_size: .; d_call: TRBD1; cdr3_nt: TGCGCCAGCAGCCAAGCTACAGGGGGCTCCTCCTACGAGCAGTACTTC; cdr3_aa: CASSQATGGSSYEQYF
v_call: TRBV7-9; j_call: TRBJ2-2; clone_size: few; d_call: .; cdr3_nt: TGTGCCAGCAGGAAAAATTTGGGGGAGCTGTTTTTT; cdr3_aa: CASRKNLGELFF
v_call: TRBV4-1; j_call: TRBJ2-7; clone_size: .; d_call: TRBD2; cdr3_nt: TGCGCCAGCAGTATAAGACTAGCGGGAATCCCCTCCTACGAGCAGTACTTC; cdr3_aa: CASSIRLAGIPSYEQYF
v_call: TRBV19; j_call: TRBJ2-1; clone_size: .; d_call: .; cdr3_nt: TGTGCCAGTAGTATTGGGACTTCCTTCAATGAGCAGTTCTTC; cdr3_aa: CASSIGTSFNEQFF